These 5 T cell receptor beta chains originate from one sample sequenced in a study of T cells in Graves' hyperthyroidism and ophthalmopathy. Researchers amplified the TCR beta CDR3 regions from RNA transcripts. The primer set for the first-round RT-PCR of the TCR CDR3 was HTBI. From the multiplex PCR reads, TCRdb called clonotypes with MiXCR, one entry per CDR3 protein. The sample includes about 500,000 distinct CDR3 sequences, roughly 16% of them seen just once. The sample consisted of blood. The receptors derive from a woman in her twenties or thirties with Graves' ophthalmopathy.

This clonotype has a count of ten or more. DNA of the CDR3: TGCAGTCCATCATCTGGGGCCAACGTCCTGACTTTC. It codes for CSPSSGANVLTF. This chain uses TRBV20-1 with TRBJ2-6; D is unclear. The CDR3 is 12 amino acids. Trimming removed 8 bases from V and 1 base from J, with 6 bases in between. The V gene's germline CDR1 is DFQATT and CDR2 SNEGSKA (reference sequence).

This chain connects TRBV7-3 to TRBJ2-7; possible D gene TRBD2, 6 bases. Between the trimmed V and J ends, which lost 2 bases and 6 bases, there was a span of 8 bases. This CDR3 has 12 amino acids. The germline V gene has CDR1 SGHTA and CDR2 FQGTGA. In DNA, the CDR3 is TGTGCCAGCAGCTTAGGGACTGGCGAGCAGTACTTC. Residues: CASSLGTGEQYF.

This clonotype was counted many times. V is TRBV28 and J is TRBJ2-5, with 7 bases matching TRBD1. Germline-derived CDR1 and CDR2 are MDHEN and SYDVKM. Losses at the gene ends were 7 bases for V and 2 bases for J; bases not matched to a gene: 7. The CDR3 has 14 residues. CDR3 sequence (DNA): TGTGCCAGCACCCGACAGGGAACTCAAGAGACCCAGTACTTC. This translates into CASTRQGTQETQYF.

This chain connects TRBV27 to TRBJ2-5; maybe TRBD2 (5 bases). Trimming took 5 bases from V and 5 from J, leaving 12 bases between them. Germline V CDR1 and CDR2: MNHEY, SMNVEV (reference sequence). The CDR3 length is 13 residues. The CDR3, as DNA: TGTGCCAGCAGTCCATGGACTGTGGAGACCCAGTACTTC. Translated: CASSPWTVETQYF.

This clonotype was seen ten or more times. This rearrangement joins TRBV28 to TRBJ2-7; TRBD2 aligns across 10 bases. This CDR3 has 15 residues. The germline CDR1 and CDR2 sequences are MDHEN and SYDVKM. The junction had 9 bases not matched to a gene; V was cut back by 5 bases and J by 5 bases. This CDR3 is CASSTPGLASHEQYF. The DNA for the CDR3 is TGTGCCAGCAGTACACCGGGACTAGCGTCCCACGAGCAGTACTTC. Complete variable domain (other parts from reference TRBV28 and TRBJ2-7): DVKVTQSSRYLVKRTGEKVFLECVQDMDHENMFWYRQDPGLGLRLIYFSYDVKMKEKGDIPEGYSVSREKKERFSLILESASTNQTSMYLCASSTPGLASHEQYFGPGTRLTVT.